This T cell receptor (beta chain) came from a study of tumor and adjacent non-tumor tissue in lung cancer. Germline V CDR1 and CDR2: SGDLS, YYNGEE. The CDR3 totals 15 residues. The trim removed 3 bases at V and 2 bases at J, leaving 6 bases unmatched. The study, taken as a whole, reports: Significantly higher TCR diversity was found in tumor than normal lung. Top 100 clones took a larger repertoire share in normal lung.

RNA was extracted from bulk tissue without any cell sorting. Distant lung tissue was collected more than 3 cm away from the tumor edge. A modified ARM-PCR protocol with three rounds of nested PCR amplified TCRbeta. MiXCR, run by TCRdb on the multiplex PCR reads, gives a single entry per CDR3 protein. The table has tens of thousands of distinct CDR3 sequences, roughly 80% seen once. About this clonotype: Its target is not known. Lacking the conserved final phenylalanine or tryptophan, this CDR3 likely reflects a read error.

The chain has TRBV9 and TRBJ2-7; TRBD1 aligns across 9 bases. The clonotype was recovered from a man in his 60s with non-small cell lung cancer. The sequenced sample consisted of distant non-tumor lung tissue. The CDR3 DNA is TGTGCCAGCAGCGAGCCGGGACAGGGCCCCTACGAGCAGTACATC. This translates into CASSEPGQGPYEQYI.